This entry features one T cell receptor beta chain sequence. Its antigen is as yet unknown. This record belongs to a study of T-cell memory formation after mild COVID-19. Background on the study: Each donor largely had its own TCR clusters.

Notes on the study in general: The second-wave clones peaking on day 37 were not confirmed as SARS-CoV-2-specific.

With V trimmed by 6 bases and J by 6 bases, 5 bases remained unmatched. CDR3 length equals 13 residues. Germline CDR1 is MNHEY and CDR2 is SVGAGI. Using constant-segment primers, 5'RACE produced TCR alpha and TCR beta cDNA libraries carrying sample barcodes and UMIs. TCRdb reprocessed the 5' RACE reads with MiXCR, giving one entry per CDR3 protein. Among about 310,000 distinct CDR3 sequences, about 15% were seen once, and the ten largest hold about a fifth. The V and J genes are TRBV6-5 and TRBJ1-2, with 9 bases aligning to TRBD1. Input material: PBMCs or a T cell subset sorted from them (not recorded which). This TCR came from a man aged 18 to 29 who had mild COVID-19 (a few samples of this study predate the infection). Cell type and time point are not known. CDR3 residues: CASRNRGPDGYTF. CDR3 nucleotides: TGTGCCAGCAGGAACAGGGGGCCGGATGGCTACACCTTC.